The 7 T cell receptor beta chains in this list originate from one sample, sequenced in a study of blood T cell repertoires in COVID-19. TCRdb's copy holds only in-frame clones and misses some; the assay was immunoSEQ multiplex PCR. The sample shows roughly 240,000 clones, about 83% of them seen only once. Sequenced input: peripheral blood. The receptors originated from a woman aged 80 or over with COVID-19, enrolled during active disease.

This rearrangement joins TRBV4-1 to TRBJ1-4; TRBD1 agrees at 7 bases. Germline V lookup: CDR1 MGHRA, CDR2 YSYEKL. V lost 2 bases, J lost 8 bases, and 14 bases stayed unmatched. The CDR3 sequence is 17 residues long. CDR3 amino acids: CASSQTGARWGSEKLFF. The DNA of the CDR3 is TGCGCCAGCAGCCAAACAGGGGCCCGCTGGGGGTCAGAAAAACTGTTTTTT.

This chain connects TRBV18 to TRBJ2-1; 7 bases line up with TRBD2. Losses at the gene ends were 0 bases for V and 1 base for J; bases not matched to a gene: 6. From germline, CDR1 is KGHSH and CDR2 LQKENI. The CDR3 totals 17 residues. For the CDR3, the DNA is TGTGCCAGCTCACCACCGAATCAGCGGGGATCCTACAATGAGCAGTTCTTC. Translating it yields CASSPPNQRGSYNEQFF. Full variable domain (remainder filled in from reference TRBV18 and TRBJ2-1): NAGVMQNPRHLVRRRGQEARLRCSPMKGHSHVYWYRQLPEEGLKFMVYLQKENIIDESGMPKERFSAEFPKEGPSILRIQQVVRGDSAAYFCASSPPNQRGSYNEQFFGPGTRLTVL.

The chain joins TRBV7-8 to TRBJ2-5, with 9 bases matching TRBD1. Germline lookup yields CDR1 SGHVS and CDR2 FQNEAQ. The CDR3 length is 16 residues. J lost 0 bases, V lost 5 bases, and 7 bases had no gene match. CDR3 region: CASSLWGTGNQETQYF. The CDR3 DNA follows: TGTGCCAGCAGCCTCTGGGGGACAGGGAACCAAGAGACCCAGTACTTC. Full variable domain (outside the CDR3, taken from reference TRBV7-8 and TRBJ2-5): GAGVSQSPRYKVAKRGQDVALRCDPISGHVSLFWYQQALGQGPEFLTYFQNEAQLDKSGLPSDRFFAERPEGSVSTLKIQRTQQEDSAVYLCASSLWGTGNQETQYFGPGTRLLVL.

The V call is TRBV30, the J call TRBJ1-1, with 8 nucleotides matching TRBD1. This CDR3 is built from 13 residues. V was pared by 2 bases and J by 3 bases, with 2 bases of the junction left unmatched. Germline V gene sequence: CDR1 GTSNPN, CDR2 SVGIG (reference sequence). CDR3 loop: CAWSIQGDTEAFF. The CDR3, as DNA: TGTGCCTGGAGTATACAGGGGGACACTGAAGCTTTCTTT.

This chain uses TRBV5-1 with TRBJ1-3, with D perhaps TRBD1 (6 bases). Germline CDR1 is SGHRS and CDR2 is YFSETQ. CDR3 size: 15 residues. Trimming shortened V by 4 bases and J by 0 bases, and 11 bases separated the two germline ends. The CDR3 loop reads CASSPRTDSGNTIYF. The CDR3 nucleotides are TGCGCCAGCAGCCCCCGGACAGACTCTGGAAACACCATATATTTT.

The genes are TRBV19 and TRBJ2-3; 9 bases align to TRBD2. Unmatched junction bases numbered 8, after V lost 5 bases and J lost 2 bases. Germline V gene sequence: CDR1 LNHDA, CDR2 SQIVND (reference sequence). The CDR3 has 16 amino acids. The CDR3 reads CASSSLAGEATDTQYF. CDR3 in DNA: TGTGCCAGTAGTTCCTTAGCGGGGGAGGCCACAGATACGCAGTATTTT. The variable domain in full, with the rest retrieved from reference TRBV19 and TRBJ2-3, is DGGITQSPKYLFRKEGQNVTLSCEQNLNHDAMYWYRQDPGQGLRLIYYSQIVNDFQKGDIAEGYSVSREKKESFPLTVTSAQKNPTAFYLCASSSLAGEATDTQYFGPGTRLTVL.

The chain carries TRBV25-1 and TRBJ1-4; 9 nucleotides match TRBD1. The CDR3 is made up of 17 amino acids. V lost 1 base to trimming and J lost 0 bases; unmatched junction nucleotides: 3. The germline V gene has CDR1 MGHDK and CDR2 SYGVNS. The CDR3 sequence is CASSEFTGGATNEKLFF. As DNA, the CDR3 is TGTGCCAGCAGTGAATTTACAGGGGGCGCAACTAATGAAAAACTGTTTTTT.